Listed here are 6 T cell receptor beta chains from one sample, sequenced in a study of T cells expressing NK-cell markers. TCRdb reprocessed the 5' RACE reads, with one entry per CDR3 protein and no DNA. Its listing shows about 370,000 distinct CDR3 sequences. Sample: blood T cells: a sorted CD56 or NKG2C T cell subset, CD4+ or CD8+ T cells, or bulk PBMC T cells (not recorded which). The receptor source for this set is a woman in her forties or fifties in good health.

The chain has TRBV20-1 and TRBJ2-4; TCRdb's D call of TRBD2 is untestable without DNA. The CDR3 totals 14 residues. Germline V lookup: CDR1 DFQATT, CDR2 SNEGSKA (reference sequence). The CDR3 spells CSARLAREWNIQYF.

This chain connects TRBV15 to TRBJ2-2. Germline values: CDR1 LNHNV, CDR2 YYDKDF (reference sequence). The CDR3 consists of 16 residues. The chain's CDR3 is CATSRAPHGESRELFF.

The genes are TRBV7-8 and TRBJ2-4; without DNA, the TCRdb call of TRBD2 cannot be checked. Germline V gene sequence: CDR1 SGHVS, CDR2 FQNEAQ. The CDR3 runs 18 residues. CDR3 protein: CASSPGLAGGVAKNIQYF.

This chain uses TRBV30 with TRBJ2-3. The CDR3 spans 15 residues. Germline V gene data show CDR1 as GTSNPN and CDR2 as SVGIG (reference sequence). CDR3 in amino acids: CAWSVLAGGTDTQYF.

V usage is TRBV6-1 and J usage is TRBJ2-1; TCRdb proposes TRBD2, but this gene call is untestable without DNA. The germline gives CDR1 MNHNS, CDR2 SASEGT. This CDR3 region has 15 residues. CDR3 in amino acids: CASIGKGNSFHEQFF.

This chain links TRBV20-1 with TRBJ2-1; TCRdb calls TRBD2, which cannot be checked without DNA. The CDR3 spans 13 residues. Germline values: CDR1 DFQATT, CDR2 SNEGSKA (reference sequence). The CDR3 loop is CSPGLAGNYEQFF.